Here is one T cell receptor beta chain with its context. This entry is derived from a study of blood T cell repertoires in COVID-19. Study details: From the United States, Italy and Spain came samples of acute and convalescent COVID-19. The cDNA or gDNA used as material had been derived from T cells, B-cell-depleted T cells, or PBMCs.

Original processing methods: How many nucleated cells were present was estimated from reference gene primer amplification. Sequenced by immunoSEQ multiplex PCR; TCRdb stores in-frame clones only, minus some. V and J calls and clone size are given by that table; D and trimming were obtained from the DNA. The sample lists about 200,000 clones; more than 70% were seen once. CDR1 and CDR2 from the germline V gene are GTSNPN and SVGIG (reference sequence). The CDR3 spans 12 residues. Trimming removed 1 base from V and 5 bases from J, with 7 bases in between. In Seattle, patients joined the study during active infection and were tracked longitudinally.

The chain employs TRBV30 and TRBJ2-3; no definite D call. Sequenced input: peripheral blood. The sequence came from a man aged 50-60 years with COVID-19, enrolled during active disease. The CDR3 loop reads CAWSEARDTQYF. The CDR3 DNA reads TGTGCCTGGAGTGAGGCTAGAGATACGCAGTATTTT.